The text below deals with one T cell receptor beta chain. The V gene end was trimmed by 4 bases and the J gene end by 6 bases; junction bases not matched to a gene: 21. This CDR3 contains 18 residues. Germline CDR1 reads LNHDA; CDR2 reads SQIVND (reference sequence). The data belong to a study of blood T cell repertoires in COVID-19. Overall study context: PBMCs, B-cell-depleted T cells, or T cells provided the cDNA or gDNA that made up the material.

Participant-reported clinical history was the basis for cohort assignment. The method was immunoSEQ multiplex PCR; TCRdb's version includes in-frame clones alone and lacks a portion of them. The table has some 300,000 clones, under 90% seen once; the top ten hold roughly 2.9%. The specimen was PBMCs or T cells enriched from blood (not recorded which). The chain combines TRBV19 with TRBJ2-7; 7 bases are a match to TRBD1. The sequence was collected from a woman aged 45-60 years who had been exposed to COVID-19. CDR3 DNA: TGTGCCAGTAGTAGCACCGATACTTGGGGCAGGGGGATCGGCGAGCAGTACTTC. It encodes CASSSTDTWGRGIGEQYF.